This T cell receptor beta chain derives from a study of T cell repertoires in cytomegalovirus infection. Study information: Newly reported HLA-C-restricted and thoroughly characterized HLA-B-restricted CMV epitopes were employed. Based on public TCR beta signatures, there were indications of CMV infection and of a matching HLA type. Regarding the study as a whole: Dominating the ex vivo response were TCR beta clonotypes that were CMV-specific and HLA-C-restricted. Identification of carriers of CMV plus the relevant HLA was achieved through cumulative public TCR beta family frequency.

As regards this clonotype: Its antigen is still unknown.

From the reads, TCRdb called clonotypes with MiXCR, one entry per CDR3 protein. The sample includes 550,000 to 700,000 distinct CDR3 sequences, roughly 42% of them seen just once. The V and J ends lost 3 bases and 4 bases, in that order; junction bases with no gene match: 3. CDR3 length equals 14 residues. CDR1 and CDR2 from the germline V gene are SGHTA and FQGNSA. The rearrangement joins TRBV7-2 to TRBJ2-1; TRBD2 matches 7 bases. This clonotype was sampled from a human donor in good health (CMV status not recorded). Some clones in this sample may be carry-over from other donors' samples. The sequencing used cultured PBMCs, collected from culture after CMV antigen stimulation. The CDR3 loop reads CASSFGGGYNEQFF. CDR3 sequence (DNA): TGTGCCAGCAGCTTTGGCGGGGGATACAATGAGCAGTTCTTC.